This T cell receptor (beta chain) is drawn from a study of T cells after yellow fever vaccination. On the study more broadly: Where fractions had low cell numbers, libraries were prepared from them with the SMART-Seq v4 Ultra Low Input RNA kit.

In making TCR cDNA, 5'RACE template switching added a universal primer site and UMIs to it. TCRdb passed the 5' RACE reads through MiXCR, listing each CDR3 protein once. The sample has about 340,000 distinct CDR3 sequences, about 12% seen once. The CDR3 length is 13 residues. V was clipped by 0 bases and J by 3 bases, with 5 bases between them. Germline CDR1 is SGHNT and CDR2 is YYREEE (reference sequence). General study findings and limits: Reappearance after the booster was seen for most primary-vaccination clones, at 95% to 97% CD4 and 85% to 90% CD8. Any FACS-sorted repertoire could hold abundant clonotypes that contaminate it from the bulk population.

In the case of this clonotype: Its antigen is unknown.

The sequences come from CD4+ T cells sorted from PBMCs, collected 15 days after the yellow fever booster vaccination. This rearrangement joins TRBV5-4 to TRBJ2-3; D remains ambiguous. This sequence was found in a man between 18 and 29 years old who received the YFV17D yellow fever vaccine. The CDR3 is CASSLEKTDTQYF. CDR3 nucleotides: TGTGCCAGCAGCTTGGAGAAGACAGATACGCAGTATTTT.